The source of this TCR beta chain is a study of blood T cell repertoires in COVID-19. Across the whole study: COVID-19 samples collected from the United States, Italy and Spain covered acute and convalescent phases.

Seattle patients were enrolled during active infection and followed longitudinally. Original processing methods: Scientists estimated how many nucleated cells there were by amplifying reference gene primers. Some clones are missing from TCRdb's copy, which holds only in-frame ones; the method was immunoSEQ multiplex PCR. D and trimming come from the DNA, and the V and J calls and clone size come from that table. The sample lists 300,000 to 400,000 clones, around nine tenths occurring once. Per germline, CDR1 SGHDT and CDR2 YYEEEE. The CDR3 is 15 residues long. Trimming took off 2 bases at V and 5 bases at J, with 11 bases between the two ends.

This chain connects TRBV5-6 to TRBJ1-6, with a tentative D call TRBD1 (5 bases). Sequences were obtained from peripheral blood. This clonotype was obtained from a woman aged 70-85 years with COVID-19, enrolled during active disease. CDR3 in DNA: TGTGCCAGCAGCTTTCTATCGGGGGATAATTCACCCCTCCACTTT. This codes for CASSFLSGDNSPLHF.